This is a list of T cell receptor beta chains from one sample in a study of long-term antiretroviral therapy in people with HIV. TCRdb's table, derived via immunoSEQ multiplex PCR, lists solely in-frame clones and lacks some. The table includes roughly 28,000 clones, 95% detected once. Sequencing was performed on unsorted PBMCs, taken 5.3 years after starting antiretroviral therapy. Receptors were obtained from a man aged 25 to 40 with HIV. Both conserved end residues are part of each CDR3. The order of the fields is J gene, V gene, clone size, D gene, CDR3 protein, CDR3 DNA. D genes are given only for firm matches. Size values are once, few and many counts, or a class for expanded clones, and some rows have none.

TRBJ2-2,TRBV10-2,NA,TRBD1,CASSTRQGNTGELFF,TGCGCCAGCAGCACGAGACAGGGAAACACCGGGGAGCTGTTTTTT
TRBJ1-2,TRBV2,NA,NA,CASSGAGEFYGYTF,TGTGCCAGCAGTGGGGCAGGGGAGTTCTATGGCTACACCTTC
TRBJ2-7,TRBV2,NA,NA,CASSRTSSVGEQYF,TGTGCCAGCAGCCGTACTAGTTCAGTCGGGGAGCAGTACTTC
TRBJ1-4,TRBV19,NA,TRBD1,CASMIPGTADEKLFF,TGTGCCAGTATGATCCCCGGGACAGCAGATGAAAAACTGTTTTTT
TRBJ1-1,TRBV2,NA,NA,CASVKGKNTEAFF,TGTGCCAGCGTCAAAGGGAAGAACACTGAAGCTTTCTTT
TRBJ2-2,TRBV19,NA,NA,CASSIDEGWNTGELFF,TGTGCCAGTAGTATCGACGAGGGGTGGAACACCGGGGAGCTGTTTTTT
TRBJ1-6,TRBV19,NA,NA,CASRGSSYNSPLHF,TGTGCCAGTAGAGGAAGCTCCTATAATTCACCCCTCCACTTT
TRBJ2-7,TRBV28,NA,TRBD2,CASSGGGLAGGRYEQYF,TGTGCCAGCAGTGGGGGGGGACTAGCGGGAGGTCGCTACGAGCAGTACTTC
TRBJ2-6,TRBV7-2,NA,TRBD2,CASSLELAGASGANVLTF,TGTGCCAGCAGCTTGGAACTAGCGGGGGCCTCTGGGGCCAACGTCCTGACTTTC
TRBJ2-7,TRBV28,NA,NA,CASSFLRDGDYEQYF,TGTGCCAGCAGTTTTCTACGGGATGGAGACTACGAGCAGTACTTC
TRBJ2-1,TRBV4-1,NA,NA,CASSSAGPYTNEQFF,TGCGCCAGCAGCTCCGCGGGGCCCTATACAAATGAGCAGTTCTTC
TRBJ2-7,TRBV7-9,NA,TRBD1,CASSPRTGRTRWGQYF,TGTGCCAGCAGCCCTCGGACAGGGAGAACGCGATGGGGGCAGTACTTC
TRBJ1-1,TRBV7-6,NA,NA,CASSTRGTEAFF,TGTGCCAGCAGCACAAGGGGCACTGAAGCTTTCTTT
TRBJ2-1,TRBV7-9,NA,NA,CASSLMSSYNEQFF,TGTGCCAGCAGCTTAATGAGCTCCTACAATGAGCAGTTCTTC
TRBJ2-7,TRBV13,NA,NA,CASRSGRKGYEQYF,TGTGCCAGCAGGTCAGGAAGGAAGGGCTACGAGCAGTACTTC
TRBJ1-1,TRBV27,once,NA,CASSLSETTEAFF,TGTGCCAGCAGTTTATCTGAGACGACTGAAGCTTTCTTT
TRBJ2-7,TRBV5-7,NA,NA,CASSLLQDPSYEQYF,TGTGCCAGCAGCCTTCTACAGGACCCCTCCTACGAGCAGTACTTC
TRBJ2-5,TRBV4-2,NA,NA,CASSQGGQGQETQYF,TGTGCCAGCAGCCAAGGAGGCCAGGGGCAAGAGACCCAGTACTTC
TRBJ2-7,TRBV6-5,NA,TRBD1,CASSYGQGDEQYF,TGTGCCAGCAGTTATGGACAGGGGGACGAGCAGTACTTC
TRBJ1-2,TRBV4-2,NA,TRBD1,CASSPAPGQGYYGYTF,TGTGCCAGCAGCCCCGCCCCGGGACAGGGATACTATGGCTACACCTTC
TRBJ2-2,TRBV27,NA,TRBD1,CASMFRIGTGSGELIF,TGTGCCAGCATGTTTCGGATCGGGACAGGCTCCGGGGAGCTGATTTTT
TRBJ2-2,TRBV7-7,NA,TRBD2,CASSLAGGNTGELFF,TGTGCTAGCAGCTTAGCGGGAGGGAATACCGGGGAGCTGTTTTTT
TRBJ2-6,TRBV5-1,NA,NA,CASSFAGGDSGANVLTF,TGCGCCAGCAGCTTCGCTGGTGGAGACTCTGGGGCCAACGTCCTGACTTTC
TRBJ2-5,TRBV7-2,NA,TRBD1,CASSSGTGAGRGQYF,TGTGCCAGCAGCTCCGGGACAGGGGCTGGGAGAGGCCAGTACTTC
TRBJ2-7,TRBV7-2,NA,NA,CASSSDWSGEQYF,TGTGCCAGCAGTTCGGACTGGTCAGGGGAGCAGTACTTC
TRBJ2-4,TRBV2,NA,NA,CASSESVAKNIQYF,TGTGCCAGCAGTGAATCCGTAGCCAAAAACATTCAGTACTTC
TRBJ2-2,TRBV19,NA,TRBD1,CASSLTGSDTGELFF,TGTGCCAGTAGCCTGACAGGGTCGGACACCGGGGAGCTGTTTTTT
TRBJ1-4,TRBV30,NA,TRBD1,CAWSGQVLREKLFF,TGTGCCTGGAGCGGACAGGTCTTACGTGAAAAACTGTTTTTT
TRBJ2-7,TRBV30,NA,TRBD1,CAWSVGQGVIYEQYF,TGTGCCTGGAGTGTAGGACAGGGGGTGATCTACGAGCAGTACTTC
TRBJ2-7,TRBV5-1,NA,NA,CASSLLSRGHEQYF,TGCGCCAGCAGCTTGCTTAGCCGGGGCCACGAGCAGTACTTC
TRBJ2-1,TRBV2,NA,TRBD2,CASSEALGGGAGFF,TGTGCCAGCAGTGAAGCGCTGGGCGGGGGAGCTGGGTTCTTC
TRBJ1-2,TRBV27,NA,TRBD1,CACDRTGLRYGYTF,TGTGCCTGCGACAGGACAGGGCTCAGGTATGGCTACACCTTC
TRBJ2-7,TRBV7-3,NA,TRBD2,CASSLGRGSGEQYF,TGTGCCAGCAGCTTGGGCCGCGGGAGTGGCGAGCAGTACTTC
TRBJ1-2,TRBV9,NA,NA,CASSVGGGGSFYGYTF,TGTGCCAGCAGCGTAGGGGGGGGCGGTAGCTTCTATGGCTACACCTTC
TRBJ2-1,TRBV19,NA,NA,CASSHPRGVIRSYNEQFF,TGTGCCAGTAGCCATCCGAGGGGCGTTATCAGATCCTACAATGAGCAGTTCTTC
TRBJ2-3,TRBV6-6,NA,NA,CASSPTSSSTQYF,TGTGCCAGCAGCCCTACTAGCTCGAGTACGCAGTATTTT
TRBJ2-3,TRBV5-1,NA,NA,CASSLTGSTDTQYF,TGCGCCAGCAGCTTGACAGGCAGCACAGATACGCAGTATTTT
TRBJ1-5,TRBV7-7,once,NA,CASSLGRKRGHNQPQHF,TGTGCTAGCAGCTTAGGGCGTAAGAGGGGTCACAATCAGCCCCAGCATTTT
TRBJ2-5,TRBV7-8,NA,TRBD1,CASSFLQGFQETQYF,TGTGCCAGCAGCTTCCTACAGGGGTTTCAAGAGACCCAGTACTTC
TRBJ2-3,TRBV4-2,NA,NA,CASSQSLGRTDTQYF,TGTGCCAGCAGCCAATCGCTAGGGCGCACAGATACGCAGTATTTT
TRBJ2-7,TRBV30,NA,NA,CAWSPGVGEQYF,TGTGCCTGGAGTCCGGGGGTGGGAGAGCAGTACTTC
TRBJ2-7,TRBV5-6,NA,TRBD1,CASSPQAGGGFLFEWEQYF,TGTGCCAGCAGCCCCCAGGCAGGGGGCGGGTTTTTGTTCGAGTGGGAGCAGTACTTC